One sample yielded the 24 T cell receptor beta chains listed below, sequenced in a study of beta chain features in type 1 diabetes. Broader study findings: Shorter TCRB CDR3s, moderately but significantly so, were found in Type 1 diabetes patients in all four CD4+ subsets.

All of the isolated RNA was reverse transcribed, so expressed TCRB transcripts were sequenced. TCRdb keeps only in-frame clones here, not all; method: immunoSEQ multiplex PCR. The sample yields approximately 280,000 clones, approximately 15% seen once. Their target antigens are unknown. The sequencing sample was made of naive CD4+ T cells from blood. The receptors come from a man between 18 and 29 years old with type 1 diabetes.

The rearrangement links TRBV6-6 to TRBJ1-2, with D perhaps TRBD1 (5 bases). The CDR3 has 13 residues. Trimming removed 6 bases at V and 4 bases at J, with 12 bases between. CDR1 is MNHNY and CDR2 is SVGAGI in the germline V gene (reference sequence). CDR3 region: CASRRQGGYGYTF. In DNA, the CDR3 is TGTGCCAGCAGGCGTCAGGGTGGCTATGGCTACACCTTC.

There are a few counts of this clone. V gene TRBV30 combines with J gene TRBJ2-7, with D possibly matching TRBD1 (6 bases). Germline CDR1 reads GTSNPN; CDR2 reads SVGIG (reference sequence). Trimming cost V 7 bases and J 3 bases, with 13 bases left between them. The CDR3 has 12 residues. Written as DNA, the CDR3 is TGTGCCTACACTGACAGGTACTACGAGCAGTACTTC. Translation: CAYTDRYYEQYF.

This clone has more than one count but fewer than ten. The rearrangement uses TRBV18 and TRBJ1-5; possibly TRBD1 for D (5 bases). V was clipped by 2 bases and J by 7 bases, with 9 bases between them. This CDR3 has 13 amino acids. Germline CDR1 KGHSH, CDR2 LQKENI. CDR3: CASSPDSLQPQHF. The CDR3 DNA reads TGTGCCAGCTCACCAGACAGTTTACAGCCCCAGCATTTT.

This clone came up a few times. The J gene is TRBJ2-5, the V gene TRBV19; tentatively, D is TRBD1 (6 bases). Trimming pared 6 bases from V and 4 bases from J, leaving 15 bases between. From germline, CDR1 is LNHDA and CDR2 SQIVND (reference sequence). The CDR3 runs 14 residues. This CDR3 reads CASRKSGVRETQYF. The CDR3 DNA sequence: TGTGCCAGTAGGAAATCAGGGGTGCGAGAGACCCAGTACTTC.

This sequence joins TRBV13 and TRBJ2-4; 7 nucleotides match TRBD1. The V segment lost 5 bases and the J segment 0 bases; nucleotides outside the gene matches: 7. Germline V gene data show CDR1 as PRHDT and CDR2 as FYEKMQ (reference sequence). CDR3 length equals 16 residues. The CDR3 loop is CASSPQGLRAKNIQYF. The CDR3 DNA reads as TGTGCCAGCAGCCCACAGGGGCTCCGAGCCAAAAACATTCAGTACTTC. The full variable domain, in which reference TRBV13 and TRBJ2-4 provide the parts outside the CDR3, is AAGVIQSPRHLIKEKRETATLKCYPIPRHDTVYWYQQGPGQDPQFLISFYEKMQSDKGSIPDRFSAQQFSDYHSELNMSSLELGDSALYFCASSPQGLRAKNIQYFGAGTRLSVL.

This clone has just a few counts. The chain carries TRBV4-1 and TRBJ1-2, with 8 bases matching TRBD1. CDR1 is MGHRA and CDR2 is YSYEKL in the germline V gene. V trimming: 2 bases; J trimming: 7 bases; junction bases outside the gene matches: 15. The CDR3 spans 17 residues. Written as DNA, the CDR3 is TGCGCCAGCAGCCAACCCATGGGGACAGGAGGCCTTTCTGGCTACACCTTC. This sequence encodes CASSQPMGTGGLSGYTF.

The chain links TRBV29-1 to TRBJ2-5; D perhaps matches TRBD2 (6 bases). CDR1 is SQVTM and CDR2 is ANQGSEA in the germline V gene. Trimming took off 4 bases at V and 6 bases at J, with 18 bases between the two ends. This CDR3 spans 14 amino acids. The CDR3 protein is CSVGGRLDLKTQYF. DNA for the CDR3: TGCAGCGTTGGAGGGAGACTAGACTTAAAGACCCAGTACTTC.

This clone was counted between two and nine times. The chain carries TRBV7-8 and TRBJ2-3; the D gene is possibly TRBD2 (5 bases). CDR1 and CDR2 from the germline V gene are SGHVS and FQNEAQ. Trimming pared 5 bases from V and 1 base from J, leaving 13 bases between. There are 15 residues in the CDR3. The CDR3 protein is CASSLGSSGTDTQYF. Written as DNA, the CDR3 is TGTGCCAGCAGCCTGGGGAGCTCCGGCACAGATACGCAGTATTTT.

CDR3 region: CASSYYLQETQYF. The CDR3, as DNA: TGTGCCAGCAGCTATTACCTCCAAGAGACCCAGTACTTC. The J gene is TRBJ2-5, the V gene TRBV2; D is undetermined. The CDR3 extends over 13 amino acids. Trimming pared 6 bases from V and 1 base from J, leaving 9 bases between. The germline V gene encodes CDR1 SNHLY and CDR2 FYNNEI.

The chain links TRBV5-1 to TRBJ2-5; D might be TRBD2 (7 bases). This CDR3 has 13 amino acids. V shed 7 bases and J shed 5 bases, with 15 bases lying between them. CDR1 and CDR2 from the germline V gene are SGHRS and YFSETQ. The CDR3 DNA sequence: TGCGCCAGCCGGGGAGGGGGTCACGAGACCCAGTACTTC. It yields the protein CASRGGGHETQYF. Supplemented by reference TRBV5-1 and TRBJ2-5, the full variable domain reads KAGVTQTPRYLIKTRGQQVTLSCSPISGHRSVSWYQQTPGQGLQFLFEYFSETQRNKGNFPGRFSGRQFSNSRSEMNVSTLELGDSALYLCASRGGGHETQYFGPGTRLLVL.

Here the CDR3 reads CSVSGRYQETQYF. CDR3 nucleotides: TGCAGCGTCAGCGGGAGGTACCAAGAGACCCAGTACTTC. This chain uses TRBV29-1 with TRBJ2-5; 9 bases are a match to TRBD2. V shed 6 bases and J 0 bases; nucleotides not matched to a gene: 2. This CDR3 has 13 amino acids. The germline V gene encodes CDR1 SQVTM and CDR2 ANQGSEA.

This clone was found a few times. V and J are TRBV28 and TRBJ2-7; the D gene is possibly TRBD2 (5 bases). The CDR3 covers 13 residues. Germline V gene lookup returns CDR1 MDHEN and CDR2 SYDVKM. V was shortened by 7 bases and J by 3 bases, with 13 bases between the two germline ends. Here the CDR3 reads CASNSGKLYEQYF. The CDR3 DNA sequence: TGTGCCAGCAACTCGGGGAAACTCTACGAGCAGTACTTC.

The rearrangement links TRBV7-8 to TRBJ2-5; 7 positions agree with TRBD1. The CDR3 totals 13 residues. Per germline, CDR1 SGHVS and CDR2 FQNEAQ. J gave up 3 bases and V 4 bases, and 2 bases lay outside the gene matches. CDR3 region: CASSSGTEETQYF. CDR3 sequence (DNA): TGTGCCAGCAGCTCCGGGACAGAAGAGACCCAGTACTTC.

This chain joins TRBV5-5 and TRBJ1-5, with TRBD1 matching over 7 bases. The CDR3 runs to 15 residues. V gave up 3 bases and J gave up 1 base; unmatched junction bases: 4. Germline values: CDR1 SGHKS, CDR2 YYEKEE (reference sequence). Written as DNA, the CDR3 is TGTGCCAGCAGCTGGACGGGACAGAGCAATCAGCCCCAGCATTTT. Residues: CASSWTGQSNQPQHF.

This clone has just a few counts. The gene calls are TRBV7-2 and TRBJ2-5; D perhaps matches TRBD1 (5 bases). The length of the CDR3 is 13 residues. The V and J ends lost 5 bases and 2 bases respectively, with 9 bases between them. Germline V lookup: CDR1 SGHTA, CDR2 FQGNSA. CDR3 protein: CASSTQGQETQYF. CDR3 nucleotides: TGTGCCAGCAGCACCCAGGGACAAGAGACCCAGTACTTC.

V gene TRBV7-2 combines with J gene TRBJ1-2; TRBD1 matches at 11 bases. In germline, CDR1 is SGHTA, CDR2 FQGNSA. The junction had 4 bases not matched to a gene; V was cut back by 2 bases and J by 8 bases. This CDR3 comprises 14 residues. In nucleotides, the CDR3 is TGTGCCAGCAGCTTATTGGGACAGGGGGTGGGCTACACCTTC. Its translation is CASSLLGQGVGYTF.

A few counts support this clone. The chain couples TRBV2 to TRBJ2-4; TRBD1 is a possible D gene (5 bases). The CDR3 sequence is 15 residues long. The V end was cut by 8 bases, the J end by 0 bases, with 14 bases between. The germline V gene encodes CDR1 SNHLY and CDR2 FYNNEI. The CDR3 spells CASHKTELAKNIQYF. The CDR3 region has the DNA TGTGCCAGCCATAAGACAGAGCTAGCCAAAAACATTCAGTACTTC.

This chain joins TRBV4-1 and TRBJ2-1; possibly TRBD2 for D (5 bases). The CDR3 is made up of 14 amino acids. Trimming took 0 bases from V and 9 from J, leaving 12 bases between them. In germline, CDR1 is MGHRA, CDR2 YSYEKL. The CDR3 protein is CASSQDLLVSEQFF. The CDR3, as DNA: TGCGCCAGCAGCCAAGATTTACTAGTAAGTGAGCAGTTCTTC.

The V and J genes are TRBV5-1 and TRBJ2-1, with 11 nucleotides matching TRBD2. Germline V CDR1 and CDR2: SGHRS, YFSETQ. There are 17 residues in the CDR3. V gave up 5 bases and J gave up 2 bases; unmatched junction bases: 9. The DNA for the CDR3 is TGCGCCAGCAGAGCACTAGCGGGGGCTGCCACCTACAATGAGCAGTTCTTC. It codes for CASRALAGAATYNEQFF.

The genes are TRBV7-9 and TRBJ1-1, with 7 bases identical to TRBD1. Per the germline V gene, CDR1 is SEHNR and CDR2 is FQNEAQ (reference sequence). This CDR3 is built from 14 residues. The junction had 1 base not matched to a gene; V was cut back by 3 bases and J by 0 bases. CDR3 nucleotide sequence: TGTGCCAGCAGCTTCGACAGGGTGAACACTGAAGCTTTCTTT. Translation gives CASSFDRVNTEAFF.

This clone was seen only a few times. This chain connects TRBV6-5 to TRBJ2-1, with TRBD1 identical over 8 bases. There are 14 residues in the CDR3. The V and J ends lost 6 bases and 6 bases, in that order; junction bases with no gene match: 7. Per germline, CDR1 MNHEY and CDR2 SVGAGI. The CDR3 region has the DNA TGTGCCAGCAGCCTCCCAACAGGGGGCAATGAGCAGTTCTTC. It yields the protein CASSLPTGGNEQFF.

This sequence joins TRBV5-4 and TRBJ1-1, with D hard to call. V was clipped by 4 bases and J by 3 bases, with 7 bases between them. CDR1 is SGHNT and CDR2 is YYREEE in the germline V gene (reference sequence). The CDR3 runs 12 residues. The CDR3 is CASSRGYTEAFF. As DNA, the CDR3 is TGTGCCAGCAGCCGAGGGTACACTGAAGCTTTCTTT.

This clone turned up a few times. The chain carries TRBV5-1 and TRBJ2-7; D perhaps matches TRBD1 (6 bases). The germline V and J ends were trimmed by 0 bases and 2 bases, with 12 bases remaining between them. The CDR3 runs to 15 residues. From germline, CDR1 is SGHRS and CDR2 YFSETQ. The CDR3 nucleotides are TGCGCCAGCAGCTTGGTGGAGACAGGAACCTACGAGCAGTACTTC. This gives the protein CASSLVETGTYEQYF.

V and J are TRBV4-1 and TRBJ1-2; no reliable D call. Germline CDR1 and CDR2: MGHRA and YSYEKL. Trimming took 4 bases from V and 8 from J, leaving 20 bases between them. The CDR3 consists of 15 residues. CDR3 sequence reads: CASSPRSVGEWGYTF. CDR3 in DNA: TGCGCCAGCAGCCCCCGGTCGGTTGGAGAGTGGGGCTACACCTTC.